Below, 8 T cell receptor beta chains from the same sample are listed, as sequenced in a study of blood T cell repertoires in COVID-19. This table comes from immunoSEQ multiplex PCR, and its TCRdb copy is limited to in-frame clones, with some not included. The data contain fewer than 200,000 clones, roughly 80% of them singletons. Material for sequencing was PBMCs or T cells enriched from blood (not recorded which). These receptors originate from a man in his fifties who had recovered from COVID-19.

The chain has TRBV28 and TRBJ1-6; 8 bases align to TRBD1. The germline CDR1 and CDR2 sequences are MDHEN and SYDVKM. J lost 12 bases, V lost 9 bases, and 10 bases had no gene match. CDR3 length equals 13 residues. The CDR3 DNA reads TGTGCCAGTCGAGGACAGGGAGAGGGACCCCTCCACTTT. Encoded protein: CASRGQGEGPLHF.

This chain links TRBV9 with TRBJ2-4; TRBD2 might be the D (5 bases). V lost 0 bases and J 7 bases, leaving 11 bases between the germline ends. The CDR3 covers 14 residues. Per the germline V gene, CDR1 is SGDLS and CDR2 is YYNGEE. The CDR3 bases are TGTGCCAGCAGCGTAGAAGCTCGAGGGAACATTCAGTACTTC. This gives the protein CASSVEARGNIQYF.

The chain carries TRBV28 and TRBJ1-6, with D uncertain. The V end was cut by 7 bases, the J end by 9 bases, with 13 bases between. The CDR3 has 13 residues. Looked up from germline, CDR1 is MDHEN and CDR2 is SYDVKM. The DNA for the CDR3 is TGTGCCAGCAATACCGGAGGGAGTTCACCCCTCCACTTT. Translating it yields CASNTGGSSPLHF.

The chain uses TRBV7-9 and TRBJ1-1; 7 bases align to TRBD1. Germline loops: CDR1 SEHNR, CDR2 FQNEAQ (reference sequence). CDR3 length: 14 amino acids. The J segment lost 1 base and the V segment lost 4 bases, leaving 3 bases of the junction unmatched. The CDR3 sequence: CASSSHRGNTEAFF. The CDR3 DNA sequence: TGTGCCAGCAGCTCCCACAGGGGGAACACTGAAGCTTTCTTT.

There are a few counts of this clone. The rearrangement uses TRBV6-6 and TRBJ1-6; TRBD1 matches at 7 bases. The J segment lost 14 bases and the V segment lost 6 bases, leaving 10 bases of the junction unmatched. CDR3 size: 13 residues. Germline V gene data show CDR1 as MNHNY and CDR2 as SVGAGI (reference sequence). CDR3 amino acids: CASRGHTGETLHF. As DNA, the CDR3 is TGTGCCAGCAGAGGACATACAGGGGAAACCCTCCACTTT.

V is TRBV7-2 and J is TRBJ1-5; D not certain. The V gene lost 2 bases and the J gene lost 3 bases, with 5 bases spanning the gap. Looked up from germline, CDR1 is SGHTA and CDR2 is FQGNSA. The CDR3 spans 13 residues. The DNA of the CDR3 is TGTGCCAGCAGCTTACGGGACAATCAGCCCCAGCATTTT. This translates into CASSLRDNQPQHF.

The J gene is TRBJ1-2, the V gene TRBV3-1 (or the pseudogene TRBV3-2); tentative D call: TRBD1 (5 bases). The CDR3 is made up of 15 amino acids. Germline V gives CDR1 LGHDT, CDR2 YNNKEL (reference sequence). The V end lost 1 base, the J end lost 8 bases, and 17 bases lay between the germline ends. CDR3 protein: CASSQVKGRGGGYTF. CDR3 nucleotide sequence: TGTGCCAGCAGCCAAGTGAAGGGGCGGGGAGGCGGCTACACCTTC.

This sequence joins TRBV9 and TRBJ1-2; D call uncertain. This CDR3 is 14 amino acids long. Germline CDR1 and CDR2: SGDLS and YYNGEE. Trimming shortened V by 3 bases and J by 2 bases, and 11 bases separated the two germline ends. CDR3 residues: CASSATSGNYGYTF. CDR3 nucleotides: TGTGCCAGCAGCGCAACTAGTGGCAACTATGGCTACACCTTC. The full variable domain, in which reference TRBV9 and TRBJ1-2 provide the parts outside the CDR3, is DSGVTQTPKHLITATGQRVTLRCSPRSGDLSVYWYQQSLDQGLQFLIQYYNGEERAKGNILERFSAQQFPDLHSELNLSSLELGDSALYFCASSATSGNYGYTFGSGTRLTVV.